The 11 T cell receptor beta chains below were found in one sample sequenced in a study of blood T cells in healthy people across ages. The use of a sample-barcoded 5' primer and a J-beta primer mix characterized a second PCR of 7 to 11 cycles. Via MiXCR, TCRdb re-called the 5' RACE reads, giving one row per CDR3 protein. The sample holds about 780,000 distinct CDR3 sequences; approximately 67% are singletons and the top ten take 25% to 30%. Sequenced: blood. The source of these receptors is a man aged 25-40 years in good health.

V gene TRBV10-3 combines with J gene TRBJ2-4, with TRBD2 matching over 11 bases. The J call is uncertain, as TRBJ2-7 better fits the DNA end. Germline V lookup: CDR1 ENHRY, CDR2 SYGVKD. CDR3 length: 14 amino acids. CDR3 sequence (DNA): TGTGCCATCAGTGCTAGCGGGGGGACCTACGAGCAGTACTTC. Its protein product is CAISASGGTYEQYF.

The chain combines TRBV2 with TRBJ1-2; tentatively, D is TRBD1 (5 bases). Trimming took 0 bases from V and 0 from J, leaving 17 bases between them. The CDR3 runs 18 residues. Germline V gives CDR1 SNHLY, CDR2 FYNNEI. In nucleotides, the CDR3 is TGTGCCAGCAGTGAAGCAGCGACAGCCTACCTACCTAACTATGGCTACACCTTC. It specifies CASSEAATAYLPNYGYTF. Drawing the rest from reference TRBV2 and TRBJ1-2, the complete variable domain is EPEVTQTPSHQVTQMGQEVILRCVPISNHLYFYWYRQILGQKVEFLVSFYNNEISEKSEIFDDQFSVERPDGSNFTLKIRSTKLEDSAMYFCASSEAATAYLPNYGYTFGSGTRLTVV.

J is TRBJ1-4 and V is TRBV9, with D unclear. CDR1 SGDLS and CDR2 YYNGEE come from the germline V gene. V was trimmed by 0 bases and J by 8 bases, leaving 11 bases between them. This CDR3 region has 14 residues. The CDR3 here is CASSVGLKSEKLFF. The CDR3 DNA reads TGTGCCAGCAGCGTAGGGCTCAAGTCCGAAAAACTGTTTTTT. Using reference TRBV9 and TRBJ1-4 for the parts outside the CDR3, the full variable domain is DSGVTQTPKHLITATGQRVTLRCSPRSGDLSVYWYQQSLDQGLQFLIQYYNGEERAKGNILERFSAQQFPDLHSELNLSSLELGDSALYFCASSVGLKSEKLFFGSGTQLSVL.

The rearrangement joins TRBV10-3 to TRBJ2-1; D is unresolved. This CDR3 has 16 amino acids. The ends were cut back, 0 bases at V and 0 bases at J, with 9 bases in the middle. Germline CDR1 ENHRY, CDR2 SYGVKD. This CDR3 is CAISESVGPSYNEQFF. For the CDR3, the DNA is TGTGCCATCAGTGAGTCGGTAGGGCCCTCCTACAATGAGCAGTTCTTC.

The chain combines TRBV7-8 with TRBJ2-2; no reliable D call. The CDR3 extends over 17 amino acids. V was pared by 3 bases and J by 0 bases, with 14 bases between. Germline V gives CDR1 SGHVS, CDR2 FQNEAQ. The DNA for the CDR3 is TGTGCCAGCAGCTTCGGACCGACGTTCGCGAACACCGGGGAGCTGTTTTTT. This sequence encodes CASSFGPTFANTGELFF. The entire variable domain, with the rest obtained from reference TRBV7-8 and TRBJ2-2, is as follows: GAGVSQSPRYKVAKRGQDVALRCDPISGHVSLFWYQQALGQGPEFLTYFQNEAQLDKSGLPSDRFFAERPEGSVSTLKIQRTQQEDSAVYLCASSFGPTFANTGELFFGEGSRLTVL.

This chain uses TRBV9 with TRBJ2-1; D is ambiguous. Germline CDR1 is SGDLS and CDR2 is YYNGEE. The V and J ends lost 3 bases and 0 bases respectively, with 10 bases between them. This CDR3 has 15 amino acids. In DNA, the CDR3 is TGTGCCAGCAGCGCCAACCTAGTCTCCTACAATGAGCAGTTCTTC. Amino acid sequence: CASSANLVSYNEQFF. Looking up the rest from reference TRBV9 and TRBJ2-1 gives the full variable domain: DSGVTQTPKHLITATGQRVTLRCSPRSGDLSVYWYQQSLDQGLQFLIQYYNGEERAKGNILERFSAQQFPDLHSELNLSSLELGDSALYFCASSANLVSYNEQFFGPGTRLTVL.

This clonotype was seen a handful of times. The chain is built from TRBV4-3 and TRBJ1-2; TRBD1 matches at 9 bases. V lost 7 bases to trimming and J lost 4 bases; unmatched junction nucleotides: 10. Germline V gene data show CDR1 as LGHNA and CDR2 as YSLEER. The CDR3 spans 15 residues. CDR3 nucleotides: TGCGCCAGCACATTTACCTCGACAGGGGGCTATGGCTACACCTTC. Translation: CASTFTSTGGYGYTF.

This clonotype showed up just a few times. The V call is TRBV5-1, the J call TRBJ2-7; 14 nucleotides match TRBD2. The CDR3 is 16 amino acids. J was trimmed by 5 bases and V by 1 base; bases with no gene match: 5. CDR1 and CDR2 from the germline V gene are SGHRS and YFSETQ. The DNA of the CDR3 is TGCGCCAGCAGCTTGTATCCGGGACTAGCGGGGGACGAGCAGTACTTC. Residues: CASSLYPGLAGDEQYF.

V is TRBV20-1 and J is TRBJ2-3; 10 bases align to TRBD2. V lost 3 bases, J lost 0 bases, and 3 bases stayed unmatched. Per the germline V gene, CDR1 is DFQATT and CDR2 is SNEGSKA (reference sequence). The CDR3 contains 15 residues. The CDR3 DNA sequence: TGCAGTGCTAGGGAGCGGGGGGGAAGCACAGATACGCAGTATTTT. As protein: CSARERGGSTDTQYF.

CDR3 in DNA: TGTGCCAGCAACTTAGCGGGGGGGGCGAGCACCGGGGAGCTGTTTTTT. Translated, it gives CASNLAGGASTGELFF. The V and J genes are TRBV12-3 or TRBV12-4 and TRBJ2-2; 11 bases are a match to TRBD2. The CDR3 length is 16 residues. J lost 4 bases, V lost 7 bases, and 8 bases had no gene match.

The rearrangement joins TRBV20-1 to TRBJ2-1; 9 positions match TRBD2. J was trimmed by 8 bases and V by 4 bases; bases with no gene match: 12. Germline V CDR1 and CDR2: DFQATT, SNEGSKA (reference sequence). The CDR3 runs to 15 residues. The CDR3 loop is CSATSGGGAGDEQFF. The CDR3 nucleotides are TGCAGTGCTACCTCGGGCGGGGGGGCCGGAGATGAGCAGTTCTTC.